This TCR beta chain was sequenced in a study of identical twins. General observations from the study: The authors drew conclusions from cross-sectional statistical analysis rather than following the same donors.

TCRdb redid the calling of the 5' RACE reads with MiXCR, one entry per CDR3 protein. The sample contains 700,000 or so distinct CDR3 sequences, approximately 21% of which appear only once. This clonotype was observed at least ten times. The target antigen is unknown. The CDR3 runs to 15 residues. V lost 0 bases, J lost 6 bases, and 13 bases lay in between. From germline, CDR1 is SGDLS and CDR2 YYNGEE. The data also belong to a second study, concerning T cells expressing NK-cell markers.

The sequenced sample was PBMCs. This chain connects TRBV9 to TRBJ2-4; tentatively, D is TRBD1 (5 bases). The TCR sequence derives from a woman between 18 and 29 years old in good health. The CDR3, as DNA: TGTGCCAGCAGCGTAGAGGGTCAGGGCGGAAACATTCAGTACTTC. It encodes CASSVEGQGGNIQYF.